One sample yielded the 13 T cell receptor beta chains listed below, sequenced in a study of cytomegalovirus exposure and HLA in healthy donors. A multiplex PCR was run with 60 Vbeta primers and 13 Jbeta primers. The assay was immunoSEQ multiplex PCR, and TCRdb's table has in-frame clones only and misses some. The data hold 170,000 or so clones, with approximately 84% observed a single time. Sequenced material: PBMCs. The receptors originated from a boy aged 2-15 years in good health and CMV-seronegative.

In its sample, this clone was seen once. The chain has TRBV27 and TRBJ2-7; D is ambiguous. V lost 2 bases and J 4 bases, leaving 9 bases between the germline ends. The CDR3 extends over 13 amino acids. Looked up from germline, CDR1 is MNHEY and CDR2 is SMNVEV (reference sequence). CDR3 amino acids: CASSLAVLYEQYF. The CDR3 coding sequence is TGTGCCAGCAGTTTAGCAGTCTTATACGAGCAGTACTTC.

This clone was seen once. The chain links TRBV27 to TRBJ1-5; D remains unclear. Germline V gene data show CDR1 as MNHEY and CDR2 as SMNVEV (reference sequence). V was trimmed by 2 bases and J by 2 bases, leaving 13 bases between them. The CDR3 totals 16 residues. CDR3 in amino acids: CASSLIRVNGNQPQHF. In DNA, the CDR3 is TGTGCCAGCAGTTTAATCCGGGTTAATGGCAATCAGCCCCAGCATTTT.

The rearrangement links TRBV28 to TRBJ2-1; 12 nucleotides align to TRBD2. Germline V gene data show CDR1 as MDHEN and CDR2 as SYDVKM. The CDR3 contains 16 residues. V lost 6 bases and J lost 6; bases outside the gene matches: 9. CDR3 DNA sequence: TGTGCCAGCAGGCCAGGACTAGCGGGGCCACTCAATGAGCAGTTCTTC. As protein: CASRPGLAGPLNEQFF.

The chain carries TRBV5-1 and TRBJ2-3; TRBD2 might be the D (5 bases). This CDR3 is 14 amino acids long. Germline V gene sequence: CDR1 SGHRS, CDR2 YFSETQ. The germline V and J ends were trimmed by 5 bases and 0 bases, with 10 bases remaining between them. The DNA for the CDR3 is TGCGCCAGCAGAAGGACTGATAGCACAGATACGCAGTATTTT. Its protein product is CASRRTDSTDTQYF.

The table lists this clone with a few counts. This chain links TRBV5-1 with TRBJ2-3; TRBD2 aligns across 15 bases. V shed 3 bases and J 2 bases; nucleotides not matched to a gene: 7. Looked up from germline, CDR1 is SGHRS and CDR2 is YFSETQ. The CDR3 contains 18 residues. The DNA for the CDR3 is TGCGCCAGCAGCTCCGGACTAGCGGGAGGGAAACTCACAGATACGCAGTATTTT. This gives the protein CASSSGLAGGKLTDTQYF.

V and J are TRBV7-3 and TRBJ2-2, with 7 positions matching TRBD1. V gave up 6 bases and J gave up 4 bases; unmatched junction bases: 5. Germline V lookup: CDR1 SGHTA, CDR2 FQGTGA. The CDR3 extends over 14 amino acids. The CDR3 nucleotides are TGTGCCAGCAGTGGGACAGTTTCCACCGGGGAGCTGTTTTTT. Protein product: CASSGTVSTGELFF.

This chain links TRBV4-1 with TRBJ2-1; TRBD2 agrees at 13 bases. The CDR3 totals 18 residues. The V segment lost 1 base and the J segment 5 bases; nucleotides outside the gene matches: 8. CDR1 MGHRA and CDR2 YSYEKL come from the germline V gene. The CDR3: CASSQVSPLAGGDNEQFF. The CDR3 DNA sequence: TGCGCCAGCAGCCAAGTTTCCCCACTAGCGGGAGGGGACAATGAGCAGTTCTTC.

CDR3 sequence: CASSLTNTTLAKNIQYF. CDR3 coding DNA: TGTGCCAGCAGCTTGACTAACACAACTCTAGCCAAAAACATTCAGTACTTC. V gene TRBV5-4 combines with J gene TRBJ2-4; no clear D gene. This CDR3 contains 17 residues. Trimming shortened V by 1 base and J by 0 bases, and 14 bases separated the two germline ends. CDR1 is SGHNT, CDR2 YYREEE, per germline (reference sequence).

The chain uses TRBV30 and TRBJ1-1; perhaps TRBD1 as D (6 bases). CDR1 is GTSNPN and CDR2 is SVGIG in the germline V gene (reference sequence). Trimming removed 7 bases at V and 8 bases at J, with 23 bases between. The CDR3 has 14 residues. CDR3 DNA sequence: TGTGCCTTGTCGGGGGGGGGCCAGGAACGAGAAGCTTTCTTT. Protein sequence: CALSGGGQEREAFF.

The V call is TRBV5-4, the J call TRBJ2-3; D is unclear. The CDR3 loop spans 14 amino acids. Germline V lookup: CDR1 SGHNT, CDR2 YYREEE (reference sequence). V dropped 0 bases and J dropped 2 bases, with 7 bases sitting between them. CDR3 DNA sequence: TGTGCCAGCAGCTTGGACCCAGTCACAGATACGCAGTATTTT. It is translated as CASSLDPVTDTQYF.

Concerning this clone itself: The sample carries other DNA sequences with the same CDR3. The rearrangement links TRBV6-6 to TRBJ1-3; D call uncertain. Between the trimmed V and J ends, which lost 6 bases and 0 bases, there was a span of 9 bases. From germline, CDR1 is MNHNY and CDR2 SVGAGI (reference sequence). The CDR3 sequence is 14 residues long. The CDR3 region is CASSYILSGNTIYF. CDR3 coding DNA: TGTGCCAGCAGCTACATCCTCTCTGGAAACACCATATATTTT.

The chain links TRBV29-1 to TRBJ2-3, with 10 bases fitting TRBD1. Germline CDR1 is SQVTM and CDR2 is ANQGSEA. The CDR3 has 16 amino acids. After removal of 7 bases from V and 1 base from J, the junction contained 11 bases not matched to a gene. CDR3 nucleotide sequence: TGCAGCGCCGGCCCGGGACAGGGGTCGGGCACAGATACGCAGTATTTT. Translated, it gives CSAGPGQGSGTDTQYF.

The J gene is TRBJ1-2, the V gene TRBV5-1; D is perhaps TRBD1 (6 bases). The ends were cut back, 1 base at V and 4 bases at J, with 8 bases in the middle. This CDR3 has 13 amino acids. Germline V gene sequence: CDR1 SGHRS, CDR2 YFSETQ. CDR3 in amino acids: CASSLTGTYGYTF. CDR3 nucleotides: TGCGCCAGCAGCTTGACAGGGACCTATGGCTACACCTTC.